This entry is about one T cell receptor (beta chain). Using its own MiXCR run on the multiplex PCR reads, TCRdb lists one record per CDR3 protein. The table lists 33,000 or so distinct CDR3 sequences, about 63% of them singletons, with over 15% in the top ten. This record belongs to a study of breast tumors, draining lymph nodes, adjacent tissues. V shed 5 bases and J shed 8 bases, with 13 bases lying between them. Germline V CDR1 and CDR2: ENHRY, SYGVKD. The CDR3 runs 14 residues. This chain joins TRBV10-3 and TRBJ1-6, with D unclear. The sequencing sample was made of breast tumor tissue. The sequence was collected from a female donor with breast cancer. Some clones in this sample may be carry-over from other donors' samples. The CDR3 reads CAISPIQWYSPLHF. The CDR3 nucleotides are TGTGCCATCAGTCCCATACAGTGGTATTCACCCCTCCACTTT.